Sequencing of this T cell receptor beta chain was carried out in a study of CD8 T cells in ankylosing spondylitis. Study-wide results and caveats: Characteristic of ankylosing spondylitis blood, it appeared, was a TCR beta motif comprising roughly eight highly homologous variants. Disease-linked clones proved CD8+ and comparatively uncommon in peripheral blood. Disease-linked clones reportedly showed significant enrichment in matched ankylosing spondylitis synovial fluid. A subset of motif variants has previously been described in the synovial fluid and blood of reactive arthritis.

CDR3 length: 16 amino acids. V lost 1 base and J 4 bases, leaving 14 bases between the germline ends. The germline V gene encodes CDR1 SGHRS and CDR2 YFSETQ. By quantitative 5'-RACE with molecular barcodes, the TCR beta libraries were made. TCRdb re-derived calls from the 5' RACE reads in MiXCR, one entry per CDR3 protein. In the table there are 350,000 to 550,000 distinct CDR3 sequences, approximately 26% of which are singletons. In its sample, this clonotype was seen a few times. Its antigen is as yet unknown. Source material: blood, either unsorted or a sorted T cell fraction (not recorded which). This TCR was recovered from a male donor with ankylosing spondylitis. The chain uses TRBV5-1 and TRBJ2-2; D is possibly TRBD2 (6 bases). The CDR3 here is CASSLNPGEGTGELFF. CDR3 DNA: TGCGCCAGCAGCTTGAACCCGGGAGAGGGCACCGGGGAGCTGTTTTTT.